The rows below give T cell receptor beta chains drawn from one sample of a study of cytomegalovirus exposure and HLA in healthy donors. TCRdb's copy holds only in-frame clones and misses some; the assay was immunoSEQ multiplex PCR. Of 100,000 to 150,000 clones listed, roughly 87% are singletons. Sequencing was performed on PBMCs. The source of these receptors is a woman younger than 30 in good health and CMV-seronegative. The CDR3 runs from the conserved cysteine through the conserved F or W. The D gene is left open where the match is weak. For some rows the clone size is stated as once, few or many, or as a class when expanded; others skip it.

>TRBJ2-3|-|TRBV5-1|-
TGCGCCAGCAGCTTTCTCAGGACAGACAGCACAGATACGCAGTATTTT
CASSFLRTDSTDTQYF
>TRBJ1-5|-|TRBV19|TRBD1
TGTGCCAGTAGTTCGACAGGGGGCCAGCAGCCCCAGCATTTT
CASSSTGGQQPQHF
>TRBJ1-1|-|TRBV5-6|TRBD1
TGTGCCAGCAGGGGGACAGGGGTCTCTGAAGCTTTCTTT
CASRGTGVSEAFF
>TRBJ2-3|-|TRBV11-2|TRBD2
TGTGCCAGCAGCTTACCGGGGGGGGCCGTTACGCAGTATTTT
CASSLPGGAVTQYF
>TRBJ2-2|-|TRBV28|TRBD2
TGTGCCAGCAGTTTAGGACTAGCGGGGAACACCGGGGAGCTGTTTTTT
CASSLGLAGNTGELFF
>TRBJ2-3|-|TRBV7-9|TRBD2
TGTGCCAGCAGCCACCCTAGCGGGGCGGCAGATACGCAGTATTTT
CASSHPSGAADTQYF
>TRBJ2-7|-|TRBV28|TRBD2
TGTGCCAGCAGGACGGCTAGCGGGGGGACCTACGAGCAGTACTTC
CASRTASGGTYEQYF
>TRBJ1-2|-|TRBV18|-
TGTGCCAGCTCAAACGGGATCCTTTATGGCTACACCTTC
CASSNGILYGYTF
>TRBJ1-2|-|TRBV10-1|TRBD1
TGCGCCAGCAGTGAGAACAGGGGGCATGGCTACACCTTC
CASSENRGHGYTF
>TRBJ1-1|-|TRBV6-1|-
TGTGCCAGCGAAGGCGGGGGCAGCAACACTGAAGCTTTCTTT
CASEGGGSNTEAFF
>TRBJ1-5|once|TRBV7-8|-
TGTGCCAGCAGCCCACAGGGAGGGAATCAGCCCCAGCATTTT
CASSPQGGNQPQHF
>TRBJ2-3|-|TRBV5-1|-
TGCGCCAGCAGCTTTGAAGCAGGGACAGATACGCAGTATTTT
CASSFEAGTDTQYF
>TRBJ1-4|-|TRBV19|-
TGTGCCAGTACCCGGGGGGGGACGCGTGAAAAACTGTTTTTT
CASTRGGTREKLFF
>TRBJ2-3|-|TRBV2|-
TGTGCCAGCAGTTATCTCACAGATACGCAGTATTTT
CASSYLTDTQYF
>TRBJ1-2|-|TRBV28|-
TGTGCCAGCAGTTTGGACATTATCAACTATGGCTACACCTTC
CASSLDIINYGYTF
>TRBJ2-1|-|TRBV6-5|TRBD1
TGTGCCAGCAGTTTCGACAGGGGAAAATACAATGAGCAGTTCTTC
CASSFDRGKYNEQFF
>TRBJ2-5|-|TRBV2|TRBD2
TGTGCCAGCAGTGGCGGCAGGGAGGGGGAGACCCAGTACTTC
CASSGGREGETQYF
>TRBJ1-1|once|TRBV10-3|-
TGTGCCATCAAGACGGGGGTCATGAACACTGAAGCTTTCTTT
CAIKTGVMNTEAFF
>TRBJ2-2|once|TRBV28|-
TGTGCCAGCGGCGATCCGGGACAGAACACCGGGGAGCTGTTTTTT
CASGDPGQNTGELFF
>TRBJ2-1|-|TRBV28|-
TGTGCCAGCAGTTTTGGTCAGGGCTACTCCTACAATGAGCAGTTCTTC
CASSFGQGYSYNEQFF
>TRBJ2-7|-|TRBV28|TRBD2
TGTGCCAGCAGTCGCAGTGCTAGCGGGAGCTACGAGCAGTACTTC
CASSRSASGSYEQYF
>TRBJ2-7|-|TRBV7-2|TRBD2
TGTGCCAGCAGTCTCACTAGCGGGAGATGGGACGAGCAGTACTTC
CASSLTSGRWDEQYF
>TRBJ2-1|-|TRBV27|-
TGTGCCAGCAGTTTATCATTGAGGAATGAGCAGTTCTTC
CASSLSLRNEQFF
>TRBJ2-4|-|TRBV6-1|TRBD2
TGTGCCAGCAGTGACCGACTAGCGGGAGGGAACATTCAGTACTTC
CASSDRLAGGNIQYF
>TRBJ1-1|-|TRBV27|-
TGTGCCAGCAGTTTAGGTCAGATGGCTGAAGCTTTCTTT
CASSLGQMAEAFF
>TRBJ2-5|-|TRBV27|-
TGTGCCAGCAGTCAAGCGGAGGGGACTCAAGAGACCCAGTACTTC
CASSQAEGTQETQYF
>TRBJ2-5|-|TRBV30|TRBD2
TGTGCCTGGACCCAGGGGTCTAGCGGGTACCAAGAGACCCAGTACTTC
CAWTQGSSGYQETQYF
>TRBJ2-1|-|TRBV28|-
TGTGCCAGCAATGGCGGCTCCTACAATGAGCAGTTCTTC
CASNGGSYNEQFF
>TRBJ2-5|-|TRBV29-1|-
TGCAGCGTTGAAGATCGGATGGTAGTCAGGGTAGGGGTGAACTTC
CSVEDRMVVRVGVNF
>TRBJ2-5|-|TRBV5-1|-
TGCGCCAGCAGCTTGGTGGCTTGGGGGACTCAAGAGACCCAGTACTTC
CASSLVAWGTQETQYF
>TRBJ2-1|-|TRBV5-1|TRBD2
TGCGCCAGCAGCTCGACTAGCGGGGGGTCGGGTGAGCAGTTCTTC
CASSSTSGGSGEQFF